Below are 21 T cell receptor beta chains sequenced from a single sample in a study of glioma-infiltrating T cells after dendritic cell vaccination. Some clones are missing from TCRdb's copy, which holds only in-frame ones; the method was immunoSEQ multiplex PCR. The sample contains under 130,000 clones, roughly 79% of which appear only once. The specimen was blood, collected before dendritic cell vaccination. The source is a human donor with glioblastoma.

The rearrangement joins TRBV4-3 to TRBJ1-6; D possibly corresponds to TRBD1 (5 bases). The V gene lost 3 bases and the J gene lost 7 bases, with 16 bases spanning the gap. This CDR3 spans 16 amino acids. CDR1 is LGHNA, CDR2 YSLEER, per germline. The CDR3 loop is CASSQRLNQGNSPLHF. The CDR3 DNA reads TGCGCCAGCAGCCAGCGACTTAACCAGGGAAATTCACCCCTCCACTTT.

This clone has more than one count but fewer than ten. The J gene is TRBJ1-1, the V gene TRBV5-1; unclear D gene. Germline assignment: CDR1 SGHRS and CDR2 YFSETQ. Trimming removed 2 bases from V and 0 bases from J, with 8 bases in between. The CDR3 is made up of 14 amino acids. CDR3 loop: CASSLAGMNTEAFF. As DNA, the CDR3 is TGCGCCAGCAGCTTAGCAGGTATGAACACTGAAGCTTTCTTT.

This clone occurred once. The chain joins TRBV7-9 to TRBJ1-2; D remains ambiguous. Trimming took 1 base from V and 2 from J, leaving 8 bases between them. CDR1 SEHNR and CDR2 FQNEAQ come from the germline V gene (reference sequence). This CDR3 contains 14 residues. The CDR3 region is CASSLGPRNYGYTF. The DNA for the CDR3 is TGTGCCAGCAGCTTAGGCCCCAGGAACTATGGCTACACCTTC.

The gene calls are TRBV7-2 and TRBJ1-2; D is perhaps TRBD1 (6 bases). The V and J ends lost 1 base and 4 bases respectively, with 13 bases between them. Germline loops: CDR1 SGHTA, CDR2 FQGNSA. This CDR3 has 15 amino acids. The CDR3 sequence is CASSLGQPGVYGYTF. As DNA, the CDR3 is TGTGCCAGCAGCTTAGGACAGCCAGGGGTCTATGGCTACACCTTC. The full variable domain, its missing parts supplied by reference TRBV7-2 and TRBJ1-2, is GAGVSQSPSNKVTEKGKDVELRCDPISGHTALYWYRQSLGQGLEFLIYFQGNSAPDKSGLPSDRFSAERTGGSVSTLTIQRTQQEDSAVYLCASSLGQPGVYGYTFGSGTRLTVV.

The chain employs TRBV7-8 and TRBJ1-6; 7 positions match TRBD1. Unmatched junction bases numbered 7, after V lost 4 bases and J lost 13 bases. The CDR3 contains 13 residues. Looked up from germline, CDR1 is SGHVS and CDR2 is FQNEAQ. CDR3 DNA: TGTGCCAGCAGCTACTTACAGGGGCGTCCCCTCCACTTT. Residues: CASSYLQGRPLHF.

The chain is built from TRBV18 and TRBJ2-1; TRBD2 matches at 10 bases. With 6 bases clipped from V and 15 bases from J, the junction kept 11 bases outside the gene matches. Germline values: CDR1 KGHSH, CDR2 LQKENI. The CDR3 loop spans 13 amino acids. This CDR3 reads CASSPKTLAGLFF. CDR3 bases: TGTGCCAGCTCTCCAAAGACACTAGCGGGGCTGTTCTTC.

This rearrangement joins TRBV5-4 to TRBJ2-3, with 7 bases that match TRBD2. This CDR3 is built from 17 residues. Germline V gene lookup returns CDR1 SGHNT and CDR2 YYREEE (reference sequence). V shed 0 bases, J shed 2 bases, and the junction held 9 bases outside the gene matches. The CDR3 nucleotides read TGTGCCAGCAGCTTGGCCGGGGGGTCCGGAGCCACAGATACGCAGTATTTT. It yields the protein CASSLAGGSGATDTQYF.

V is TRBV6-5 and J is TRBJ2-5; the D gene is possibly TRBD1 (7 bases). V was pared by 0 bases and J by 5 bases, with 16 bases between. The germline V gene has CDR1 MNHEY and CDR2 SVGAGI. The CDR3 spans 16 residues. In DNA, the CDR3 is TGTGCCAGCAGTTACTCCCGACAGGGAAGCGGGGAGACCCAGTACTTC. It encodes CASSYSRQGSGETQYF.

This clone showed up just a few times. The chain couples TRBV4-2 to TRBJ1-5; tentative D call: TRBD1 (6 bases). The CDR3 consists of 18 residues. The germline CDR1 and CDR2 sequences are LGHNA and YNFKEQ. V was clipped by 1 base and J by 1 base, with 17 bases between them. The CDR3 sequence: CASSQGLVGASSNQPQHF. The CDR3 DNA is TGTGCCAGCAGCCAAGGTTTGGTGGGGGCTTCGAGCAATCAGCCCCAGCATTTT.

CDR3 bases: TGTGCCAGCAGCTTTGCCGGGACAGGGCAAGGCTACACCTTC. Its translation is CASSFAGTGQGYTF. V is TRBV5-4 and J is TRBJ1-2; 9 bases map to TRBD1. CDR3 length: 14 amino acids. Germline CDR1 is SGHNT and CDR2 is YYREEE (reference sequence). V gave up 2 bases and J gave up 8 bases; unmatched junction bases: 7. The whole variable domain, remainder taken from reference TRBV5-4 and TRBJ1-2, is ETGVTQSPTHLIKTRGQQVTLRCSSQSGHNTVSWYQQALGQGPQFIFQYYREEENGRGNFPPRFSGLQFPNYSSELNVNALELDDSALYLCASSFAGTGQGYTFGSGTRLTVV.

The chain uses TRBV5-1 and TRBJ2-1; 9 positions agree with TRBD1. The V segment lost 4 bases and the J segment 8 bases; nucleotides outside the gene matches: 10. Germline assignment: CDR1 SGHRS and CDR2 YFSETQ. The length of the CDR3 is 15 residues. Here the CDR3 reads CASSLSGTGMDEQFF. CDR3 sequence (DNA): TGCGCCAGCAGCCTCTCCGGGACAGGGATGGATGAGCAGTTCTTC. Variable domain in full (rest from reference TRBV5-1 and TRBJ2-1): KAGVTQTPRYLIKTRGQQVTLSCSPISGHRSVSWYQQTPGQGLQFLFEYFSETQRNKGNFPGRFSGRQFSNSRSEMNVSTLELGDSALYLCASSLSGTGMDEQFFGPGTRLTVL.

V gene TRBV5-4 combines with J gene TRBJ2-2, with D unclear. Trimming shortened V by 3 bases and J by 3 bases, and 9 bases separated the two germline ends. Germline loops: CDR1 SGHNT, CDR2 YYREEE (reference sequence). The CDR3 length is 14 residues. The CDR3 sequence: CASSSQAYTGELFF. The CDR3 nucleotides are TGTGCCAGCAGCTCCCAGGCTTACACCGGGGAGCTGTTTTTT. Drawing the rest from reference TRBV5-4 and TRBJ2-2, the complete variable domain is ETGVTQSPTHLIKTRGQQVTLRCSSQSGHNTVSWYQQALGQGPQFIFQYYREEENGRGNFPPRFSGLQFPNYSSELNVNALELDDSALYLCASSSQAYTGELFFGEGSRLTVL.

The chain recombines TRBV16 with TRBJ2-7, with D maybe TRBD1 (6 bases). The CDR3 loop spans 13 amino acids. Germline assignment: CDR1 KGHSY and CDR2 FQNENV. Trimming took 4 bases from V and 3 from J, leaving 10 bases between them. The CDR3 here is CASSRSQGYEQYF. CDR3 nucleotide sequence: TGTGCCAGCAGCCGTTCACAGGGCTACGAGCAGTACTTC.

The genes are TRBV19 and TRBJ2-7; tentative D call: TRBD2 (5 bases). The germline V gene encodes CDR1 LNHDA and CDR2 SQIVND (reference sequence). Trimming stripped 2 bases from V and 3 bases from J, with 17 bases between. The CDR3 totals 16 residues. CDR3 nucleotide sequence: TGTGCCAGTAGTATAATGACGGGGTTGGGAGTCTACGAGCAGTACTTC. Translation gives CASSIMTGLGVYEQYF.

The CDR3 protein is CASSQDLRSLHF. In DNA form, the CDR3 reads TGCGCCAGCAGCCAAGATCTCCGGTCCCTCCACTTT. The rearrangement joins TRBV4-3 to TRBJ1-6; D is undetermined. The CDR3 is 12 amino acids. The V end lost 0 bases, the J end lost 14 bases, and 8 bases lay between the germline ends. The V gene's germline CDR1 is LGHNA and CDR2 YSLEER.

The genes are TRBV7-2 and TRBJ2-7; 12 nucleotides agree with TRBD1. Germline V lookup: CDR1 SGHTA, CDR2 FQGNSA. The CDR3 is 15 residues long. V lost 5 bases, J lost 3 bases, and 5 bases stayed unmatched. As DNA, the CDR3 is TGTGCCAGCAGCCGCGGGACAGGGGGCAACTACGAGCAGTACTTC. Translation: CASSRGTGGNYEQYF.

The rearrangement uses TRBV7-2 and TRBJ2-1, with 8 bases identical to TRBD1. CDR3 length equals 15 residues. Germline V lookup: CDR1 SGHTA, CDR2 FQGNSA. V lost 2 bases and J lost 5; bases outside the gene matches: 5. The CDR3 sequence: CASSLSGGAHNEQFF. The CDR3 DNA reads TGTGCCAGCAGCTTATCAGGGGGCGCACACAATGAGCAGTTCTTC.

The chain couples TRBV18 to TRBJ2-2, with TRBD1 matching over 8 bases. Germline V CDR1 and CDR2: KGHSH, LQKENI. This CDR3 has 16 residues. V lost 6 bases, J lost 6 bases, and 12 bases stayed unmatched. CDR3 sequence (DNA): TGTGCCAGCTCTAATACCTGGGACAGGAGTGCCGGGGAGCTGTTTTTT. Encoded protein: CASSNTWDRSAGELFF.

The chain employs TRBV7-6 and TRBJ1-2, with 9 bases identical to TRBD1. Germline loops: CDR1 SGHVS, CDR2 FNYEAQ. V shed 5 bases, J shed 0 bases, and the junction held 10 bases outside the gene matches. The CDR3 loop spans 17 amino acids. The CDR3 loop is CASSLLPGTGSNYGYTF. The CDR3 DNA sequence: TGTGCCAGCAGCCTCCTCCCCGGGACAGGGTCTAACTATGGCTACACCTTC.

This clone was recorded only once. The chain joins TRBV4-2 to TRBJ1-1; 12 nucleotides match TRBD1. CDR3 length: 18 residues. The J segment lost 8 bases and the V segment lost 0 bases, leaving 13 bases of the junction unmatched. CDR1 and CDR2 (germline): LGHNA, YNFKEQ. Here the CDR3 reads CASSQDLGQGAVRGEAFF. The CDR3 DNA follows: TGTGCCAGCAGCCAAGATCTGGGACAGGGGGCGGTACGGGGGGAAGCTTTCTTT.

This rearrangement joins TRBV19 to TRBJ1-2, with D perhaps TRBD1 (6 bases). V was pared by 7 bases and J by 11 bases, with 23 bases between. The V gene's germline CDR1 is LNHDA and CDR2 SQIVND (reference sequence). The CDR3 is made up of 14 amino acids. For the CDR3, the DNA is TGTGCCAGTACCGGGCCCGAATGGACAGTCCTATACACCTTC. Protein sequence: CASTGPEWTVLYTF.